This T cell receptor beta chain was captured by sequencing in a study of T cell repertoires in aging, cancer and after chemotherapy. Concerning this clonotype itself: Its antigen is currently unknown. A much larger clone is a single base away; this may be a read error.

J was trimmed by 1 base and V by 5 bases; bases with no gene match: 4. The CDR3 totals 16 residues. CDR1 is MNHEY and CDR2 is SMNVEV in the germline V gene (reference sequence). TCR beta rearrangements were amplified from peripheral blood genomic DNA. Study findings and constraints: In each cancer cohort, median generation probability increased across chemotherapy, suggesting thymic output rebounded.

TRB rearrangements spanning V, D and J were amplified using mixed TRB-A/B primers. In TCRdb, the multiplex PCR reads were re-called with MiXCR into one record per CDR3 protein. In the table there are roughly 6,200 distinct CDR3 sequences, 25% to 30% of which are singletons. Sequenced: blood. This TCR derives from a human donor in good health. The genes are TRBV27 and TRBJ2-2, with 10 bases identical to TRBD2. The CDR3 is CASSLSGRLNTGELFF. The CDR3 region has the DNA TGTGCCAGCAGTCTTAGCGGGAGGCTGAACACCGGGGAGCTGTTTTTT.